In its sample, the clone carrying this T cell receptor beta chain was seen many times. As yet, its antigen is unknown. The authors made TCR cDNA by 5'RACE template switching, adding a universal primer site and UMIs. Using its own MiXCR run on the 5' RACE reads, TCRdb lists one record per CDR3 protein. The sample lists 250,000 to 300,000 distinct CDR3 sequences; roughly 5.2% were seen once. The germline V gene has CDR1 SGHRS and CDR2 YFSETQ. The CDR3 covers 13 residues. V was clipped by 3 bases and J by 5 bases, with 12 bases between them. The entry originates in a study of T cells after yellow fever vaccination. Study observations and caveats: It was a small share of clonotypes that appeared in both CD4 and CD8 compartments. Most clones from primary vaccination were detected again post-booster (just under 97% CD4, around 90% CD8).

This sample comprised CD4+ T cells sorted from PBMCs, obtained on the day of the yellow fever booster vaccination. The chain couples TRBV5-1 to TRBJ2-7; a possible D gene is TRBD1 (6 bases). The TCR comes from a man younger than 35 who received the YFV17D yellow fever vaccine. This CDR3 is CASSSRGKDEQYF. The CDR3, as DNA: TGCGCCAGCAGCTCCAGGGGAAAGGACGAGCAGTACTTC.